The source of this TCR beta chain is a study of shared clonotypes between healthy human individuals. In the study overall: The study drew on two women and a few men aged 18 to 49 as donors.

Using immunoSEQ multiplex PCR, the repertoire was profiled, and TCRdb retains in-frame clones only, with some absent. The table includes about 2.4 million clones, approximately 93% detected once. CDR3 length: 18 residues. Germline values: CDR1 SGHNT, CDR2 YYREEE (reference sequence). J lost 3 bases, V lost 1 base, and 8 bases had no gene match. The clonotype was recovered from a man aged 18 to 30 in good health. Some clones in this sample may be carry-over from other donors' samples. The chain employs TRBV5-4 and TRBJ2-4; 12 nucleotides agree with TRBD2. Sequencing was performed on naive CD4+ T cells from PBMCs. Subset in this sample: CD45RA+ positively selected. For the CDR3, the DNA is TGTGCCAGCAGCTTGAGGCTAGCGGGAGGGCGCGGCAAAAACATTCAGTACTTC. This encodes CASSLRLAGGRGKNIQYF.